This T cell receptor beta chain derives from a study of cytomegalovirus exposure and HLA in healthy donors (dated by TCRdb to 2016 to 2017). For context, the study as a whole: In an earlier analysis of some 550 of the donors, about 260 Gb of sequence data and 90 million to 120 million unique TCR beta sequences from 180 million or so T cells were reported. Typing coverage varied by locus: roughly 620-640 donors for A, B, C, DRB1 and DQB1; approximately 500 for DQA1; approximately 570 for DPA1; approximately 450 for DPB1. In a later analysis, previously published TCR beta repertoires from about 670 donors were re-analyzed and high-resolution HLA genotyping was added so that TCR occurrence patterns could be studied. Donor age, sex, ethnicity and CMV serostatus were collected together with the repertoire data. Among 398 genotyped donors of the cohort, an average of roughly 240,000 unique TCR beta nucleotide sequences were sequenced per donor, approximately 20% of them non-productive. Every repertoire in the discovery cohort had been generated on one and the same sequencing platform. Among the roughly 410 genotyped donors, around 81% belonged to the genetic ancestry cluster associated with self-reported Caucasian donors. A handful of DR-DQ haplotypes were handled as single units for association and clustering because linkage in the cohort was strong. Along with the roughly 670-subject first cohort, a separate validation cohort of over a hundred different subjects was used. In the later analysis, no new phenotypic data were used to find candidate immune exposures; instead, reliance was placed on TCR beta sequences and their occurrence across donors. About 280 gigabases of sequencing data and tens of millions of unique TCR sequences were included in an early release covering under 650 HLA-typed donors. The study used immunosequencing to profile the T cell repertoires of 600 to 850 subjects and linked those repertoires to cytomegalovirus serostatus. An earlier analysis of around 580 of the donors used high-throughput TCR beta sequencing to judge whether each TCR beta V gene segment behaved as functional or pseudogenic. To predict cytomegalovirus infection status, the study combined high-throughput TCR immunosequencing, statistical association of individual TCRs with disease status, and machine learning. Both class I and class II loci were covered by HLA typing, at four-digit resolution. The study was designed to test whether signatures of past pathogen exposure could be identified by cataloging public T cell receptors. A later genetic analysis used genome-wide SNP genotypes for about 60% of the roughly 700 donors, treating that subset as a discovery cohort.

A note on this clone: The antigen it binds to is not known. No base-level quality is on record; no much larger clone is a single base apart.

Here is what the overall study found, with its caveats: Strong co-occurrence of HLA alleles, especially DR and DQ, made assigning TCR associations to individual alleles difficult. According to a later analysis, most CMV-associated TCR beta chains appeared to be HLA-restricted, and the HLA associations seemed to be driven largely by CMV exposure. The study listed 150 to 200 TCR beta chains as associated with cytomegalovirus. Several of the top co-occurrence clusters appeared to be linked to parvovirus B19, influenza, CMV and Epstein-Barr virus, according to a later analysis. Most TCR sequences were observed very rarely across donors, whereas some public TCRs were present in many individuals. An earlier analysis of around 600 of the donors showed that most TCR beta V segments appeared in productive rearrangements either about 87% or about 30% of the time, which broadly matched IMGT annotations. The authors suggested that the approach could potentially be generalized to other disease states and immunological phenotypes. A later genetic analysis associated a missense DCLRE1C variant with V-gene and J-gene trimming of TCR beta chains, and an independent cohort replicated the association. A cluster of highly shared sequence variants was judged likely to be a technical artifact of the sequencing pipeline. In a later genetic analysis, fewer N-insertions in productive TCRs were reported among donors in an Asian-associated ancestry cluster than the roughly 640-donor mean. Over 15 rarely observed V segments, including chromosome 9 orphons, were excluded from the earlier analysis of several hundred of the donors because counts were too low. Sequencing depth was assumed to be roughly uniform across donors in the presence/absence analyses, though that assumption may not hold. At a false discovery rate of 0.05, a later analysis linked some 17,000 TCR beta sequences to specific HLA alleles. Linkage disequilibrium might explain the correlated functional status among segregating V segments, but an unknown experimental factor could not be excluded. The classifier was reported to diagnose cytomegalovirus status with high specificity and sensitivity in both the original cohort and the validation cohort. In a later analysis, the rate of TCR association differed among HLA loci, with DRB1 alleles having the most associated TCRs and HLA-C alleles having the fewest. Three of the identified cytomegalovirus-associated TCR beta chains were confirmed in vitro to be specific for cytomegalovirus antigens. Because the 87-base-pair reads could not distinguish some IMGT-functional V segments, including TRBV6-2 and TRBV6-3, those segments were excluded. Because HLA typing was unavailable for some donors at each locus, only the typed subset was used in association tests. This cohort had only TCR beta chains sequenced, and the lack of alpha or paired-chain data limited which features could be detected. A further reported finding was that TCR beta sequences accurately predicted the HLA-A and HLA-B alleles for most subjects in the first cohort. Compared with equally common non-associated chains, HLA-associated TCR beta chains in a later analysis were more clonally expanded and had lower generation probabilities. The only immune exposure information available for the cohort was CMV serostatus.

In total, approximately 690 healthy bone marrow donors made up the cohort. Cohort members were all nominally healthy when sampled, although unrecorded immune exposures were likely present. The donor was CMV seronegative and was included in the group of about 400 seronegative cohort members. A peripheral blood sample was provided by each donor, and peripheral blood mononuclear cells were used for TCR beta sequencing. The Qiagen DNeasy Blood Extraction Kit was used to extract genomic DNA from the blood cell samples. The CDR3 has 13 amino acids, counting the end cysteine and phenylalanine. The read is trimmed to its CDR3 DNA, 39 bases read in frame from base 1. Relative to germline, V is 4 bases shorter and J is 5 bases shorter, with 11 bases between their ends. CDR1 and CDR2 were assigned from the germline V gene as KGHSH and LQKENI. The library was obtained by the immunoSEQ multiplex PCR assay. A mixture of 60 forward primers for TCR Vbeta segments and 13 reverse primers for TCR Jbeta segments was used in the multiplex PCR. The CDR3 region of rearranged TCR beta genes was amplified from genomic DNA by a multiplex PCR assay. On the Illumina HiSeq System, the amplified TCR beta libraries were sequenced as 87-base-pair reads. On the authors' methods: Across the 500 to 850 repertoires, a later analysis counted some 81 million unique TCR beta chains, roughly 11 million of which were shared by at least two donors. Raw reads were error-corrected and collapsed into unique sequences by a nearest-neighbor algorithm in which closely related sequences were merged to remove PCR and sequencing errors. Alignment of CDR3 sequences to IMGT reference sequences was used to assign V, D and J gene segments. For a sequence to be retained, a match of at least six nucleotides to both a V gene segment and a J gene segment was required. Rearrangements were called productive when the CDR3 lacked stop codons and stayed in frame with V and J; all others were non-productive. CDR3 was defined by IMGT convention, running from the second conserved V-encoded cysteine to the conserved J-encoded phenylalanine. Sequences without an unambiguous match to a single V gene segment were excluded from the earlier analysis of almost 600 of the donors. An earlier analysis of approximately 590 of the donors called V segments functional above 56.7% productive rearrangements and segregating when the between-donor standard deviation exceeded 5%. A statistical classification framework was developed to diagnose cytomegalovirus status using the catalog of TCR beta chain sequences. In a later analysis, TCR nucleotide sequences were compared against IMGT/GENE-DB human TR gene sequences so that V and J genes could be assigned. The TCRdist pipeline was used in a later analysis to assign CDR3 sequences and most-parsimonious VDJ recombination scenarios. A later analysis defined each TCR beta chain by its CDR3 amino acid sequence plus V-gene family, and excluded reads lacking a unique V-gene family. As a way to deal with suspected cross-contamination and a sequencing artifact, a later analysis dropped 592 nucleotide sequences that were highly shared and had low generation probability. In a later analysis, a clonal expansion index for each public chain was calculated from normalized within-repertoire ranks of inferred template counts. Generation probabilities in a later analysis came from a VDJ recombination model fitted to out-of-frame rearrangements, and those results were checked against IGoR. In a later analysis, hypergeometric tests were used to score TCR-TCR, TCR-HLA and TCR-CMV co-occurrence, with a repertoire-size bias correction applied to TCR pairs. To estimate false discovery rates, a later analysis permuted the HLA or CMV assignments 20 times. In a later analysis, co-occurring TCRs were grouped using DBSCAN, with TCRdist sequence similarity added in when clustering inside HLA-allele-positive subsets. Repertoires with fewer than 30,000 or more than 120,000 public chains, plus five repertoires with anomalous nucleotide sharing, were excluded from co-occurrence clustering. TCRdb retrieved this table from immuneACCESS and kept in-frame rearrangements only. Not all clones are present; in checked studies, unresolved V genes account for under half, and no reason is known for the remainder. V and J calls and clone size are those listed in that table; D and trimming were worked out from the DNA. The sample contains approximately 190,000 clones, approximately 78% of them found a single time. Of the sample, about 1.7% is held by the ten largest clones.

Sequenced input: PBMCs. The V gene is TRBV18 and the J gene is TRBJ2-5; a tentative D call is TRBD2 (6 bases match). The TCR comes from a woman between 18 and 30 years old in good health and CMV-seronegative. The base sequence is TGTGCCAGCTCACGGGAAGGGAGGGAGACCCAGTACTTC. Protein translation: CASSREGRETQYF.